This T cell receptor beta chain was found in a study of shared clonotypes between healthy human individuals. Study-level points and caveats: Larger richness was generally estimated for naive than memory subsets. Four donors held about 5.1% of naive CD4 clonotypes in common. Generation probability values for non-shared clonotypes were lower than those for clonotypes shared by all four donors.

Per the original methods: Filtering differed, since immunoSEQ gave only junction sequences and no quality scores. TCRdb's table, derived via immunoSEQ multiplex PCR, lists solely in-frame clones and lacks some. The V and J calls and clone size are taken from that table; D and trimming were inferred from the DNA. The sample contains 2,500,000 or so clones, more than 80% of which appear only once. Germline loops: CDR1 LGHNA, CDR2 YSLEER. CDR3 length: 16 residues. V was cut by 1 base and J by 3 bases, with 16 bases left in between. On this clone: Its target is unknown.

The TCR originated in a man aged 18 to 30 in good health. What was sequenced was naive CD4+ T cells sorted from blood. The subset: CD45RA+ positively selected. This chain connects TRBV4-3 to TRBJ2-7; no firm D call. The CDR3 loop reads CASSQASTATHYEQYF. DNA for the CDR3: TGCGCCAGCAGCCAAGCTTCCACAGCCACTCACTACGAGCAGTACTTC.